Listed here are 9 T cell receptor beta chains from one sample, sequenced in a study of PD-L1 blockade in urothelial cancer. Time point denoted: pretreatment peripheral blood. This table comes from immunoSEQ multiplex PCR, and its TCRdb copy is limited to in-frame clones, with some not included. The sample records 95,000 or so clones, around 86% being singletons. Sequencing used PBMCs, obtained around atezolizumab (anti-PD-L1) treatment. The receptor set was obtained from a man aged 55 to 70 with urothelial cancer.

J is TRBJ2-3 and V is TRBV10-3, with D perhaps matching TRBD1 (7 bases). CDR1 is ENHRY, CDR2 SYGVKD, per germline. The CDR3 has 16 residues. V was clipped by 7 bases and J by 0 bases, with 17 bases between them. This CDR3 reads CAITDSRGASTDTQYF. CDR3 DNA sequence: TGTGCCATCACCGACTCCAGGGGGGCGAGCACAGATACGCAGTATTTT.

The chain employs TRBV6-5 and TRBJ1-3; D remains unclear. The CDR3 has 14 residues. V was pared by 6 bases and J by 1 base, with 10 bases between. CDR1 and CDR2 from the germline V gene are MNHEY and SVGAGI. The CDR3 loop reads CASSGRGSGNTIYF. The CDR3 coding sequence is TGTGCCAGCAGCGGACGGGGTTCTGGAAACACCATATATTTT.

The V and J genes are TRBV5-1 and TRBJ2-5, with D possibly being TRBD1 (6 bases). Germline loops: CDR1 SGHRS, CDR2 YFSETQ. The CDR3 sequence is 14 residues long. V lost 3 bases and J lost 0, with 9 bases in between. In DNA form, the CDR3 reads TGCGCCAGCAGCTCCCGGACAGACCAAGAGACCCAGTACTTC. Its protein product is CASSSRTDQETQYF.

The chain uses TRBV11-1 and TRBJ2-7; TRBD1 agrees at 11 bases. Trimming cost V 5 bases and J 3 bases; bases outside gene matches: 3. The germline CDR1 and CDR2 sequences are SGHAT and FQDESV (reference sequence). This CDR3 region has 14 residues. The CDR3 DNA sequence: TGTGCCAGCAGCCTGGGACAGGGGGTCTACGAGCAGTACTTC. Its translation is CASSLGQGVYEQYF. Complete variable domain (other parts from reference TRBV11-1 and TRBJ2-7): EAEVAQSPRYKITEKSQAVAFWCDPISGHATLYWYRQILGQGPELLVQFQDESVVDDSQLPKDRFSAERLKGVDSTLKIQPAELGDSAMYLCASSLGQGVYEQYFGPGTRLTVT.

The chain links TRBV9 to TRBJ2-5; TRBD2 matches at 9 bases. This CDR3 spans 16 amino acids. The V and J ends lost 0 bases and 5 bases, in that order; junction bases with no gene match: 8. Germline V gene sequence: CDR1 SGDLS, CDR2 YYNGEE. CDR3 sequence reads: CASSVGASGTFETQYF. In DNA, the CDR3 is TGTGCCAGCAGCGTAGGCGCTAGCGGGACGTTTGAGACCCAGTACTTC.

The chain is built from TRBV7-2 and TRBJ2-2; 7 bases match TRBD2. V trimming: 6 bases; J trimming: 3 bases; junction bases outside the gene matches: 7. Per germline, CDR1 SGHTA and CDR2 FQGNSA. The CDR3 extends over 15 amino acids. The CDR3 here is CASRSGTIDTGELFF. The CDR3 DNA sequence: TGTGCCAGCAGATCCGGGACTATCGACACCGGGGAGCTGTTTTTT.

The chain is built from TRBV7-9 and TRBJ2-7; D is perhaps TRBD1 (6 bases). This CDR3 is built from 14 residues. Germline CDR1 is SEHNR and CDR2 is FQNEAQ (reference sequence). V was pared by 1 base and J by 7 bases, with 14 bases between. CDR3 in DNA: TGTGCCAGCAGCTTAGTTGTGGGGGCGCGGGAGCAGTACTTC. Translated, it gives CASSLVVGAREQYF.

As DNA, the CDR3 is TGTGCCAGCTTACAGGACAGGCAATATGAAAAACTGTTTTTT. Translating gives CASLQDRQYEKLFF. The rearrangement links TRBV6-1 to TRBJ1-4; 7 bases fit TRBD1. This CDR3 has 14 residues. With 8 bases clipped from V and 6 bases from J, the junction kept 9 bases outside the gene matches. Germline V gives CDR1 MNHNS, CDR2 SASEGT.

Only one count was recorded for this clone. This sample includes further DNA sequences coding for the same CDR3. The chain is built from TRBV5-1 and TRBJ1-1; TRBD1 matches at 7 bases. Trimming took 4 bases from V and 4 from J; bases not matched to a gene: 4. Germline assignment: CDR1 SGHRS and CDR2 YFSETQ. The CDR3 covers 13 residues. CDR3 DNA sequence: TGCGCCAGCAGCCCCCCAGGGGGCACTGAAGCTTTCTTT. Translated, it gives CASSPPGGTEAFF.